What follows are 31 T cell receptor beta chains derived from one specimen sequenced in a study of T cells after yellow fever vaccination. Each CDR3 protein is one row after TCRdb ran MiXCR on the 5' RACE reads. The profile shows hundreds of thousands of distinct CDR3 sequences, approximately 8% of them singletons. Sequences were derived from PBMCs, sampled more than 40 days after the first yellow fever vaccination. The receptors derive from a man between 18 and 29 years old who received the YFV17D yellow fever vaccine.

The sample holds one count of this clonotype. Sequence at one end of the junction differs from germline and may be a read error. The CDR3 sequence: CCAGGTANRPSNEQFF. Here the CDR3 DNA reads TGCTGTGCTGGCGGGACTGCGAATCGGCCTAGCAATGAGCAGTTCTTC. The V gene is TRBV20-1, the J gene TRBJ2-1, with a tentative D call TRBD2 (6 bases). Germline CDR1 and CDR2: DFQATT and SNEGSKA (reference sequence). CDR3 length: 16 amino acids.

V gene TRBV11-2 combines with J gene TRBJ1-2; no clear D. Germline CDR1 and CDR2: SGHAT and FQNNGV. This CDR3 is 13 amino acids long. V was trimmed by 2 bases and J by 8 bases, leaving 12 bases between them. CDR3 coding DNA: TGTGCCAGCAGCTTAAGATCAGCGGGAGGCTACACCTTC. Its protein is CASSLRSAGGYTF.

J is TRBJ2-5 and V is TRBV12-3 or TRBV12-4; 12 bases are shared with TRBD2. CDR3 length: 15 residues. The trim removed 5 bases at V and 8 bases at J, leaving 9 bases unmatched. This CDR3 reads CASSPSGGATITQYF. The CDR3 region has the DNA TGTGCCAGCAGTCCTAGCGGGGGGGCCACAATAACCCAGTACTTC.

This clonotype was observed a handful of times. The chain employs TRBV4-3 and TRBJ2-3, with TRBD1 matching over 12 bases. Germline-derived CDR1 and CDR2 are LGHNA and YSLEER. The V gene end was trimmed by 6 bases and the J gene end by 11 bases; junction bases not matched to a gene: 6. CDR3 length: 13 residues. CDR3 coding DNA: TGCGCCAGCAGGGGACAGGGGGCGATGGAGCAGTATTTT. As protein: CASRGQGAMEQYF.

The rearrangement joins TRBV27 to TRBJ2-3; 16 nucleotides agree with TRBD2. The trim removed 5 bases at V and 4 bases at J, leaving 9 bases unmatched. Germline values: CDR1 MNHEY, CDR2 SMNVEV (reference sequence). This CDR3 is built from 18 residues. The chain's CDR3 is CASSPGLAGGPFPDTQYF. As DNA, the CDR3 is TGTGCCAGCAGTCCGGGACTAGCGGGGGGGCCTTTCCCAGATACGCAGTATTTT.

The CDR3 is CAPLGGTEAFF. CDR3 DNA sequence: TGTGCCCCCCTAGGTGGCACTGAAGCTTTCTTT. V and J are TRBV9 and TRBJ1-1; D is undetermined. This CDR3 contains 11 residues. Trimming pared 10 bases from V and 4 bases from J, leaving 11 bases between. Germline CDR1 reads SGDLS; CDR2 reads YYNGEE.

CDR3 sequence (DNA): TGCGCCAGCAGCGAGGGACAGCCCCCCCTCGGCTACACCTTC. This codes for CASSEGQPPLGYTF. The gene calls are TRBV5-1 and TRBJ1-2; TRBD1 matches 7 bases. Per germline, CDR1 SGHRS and CDR2 YFSETQ. The CDR3 length is 14 residues. Unmatched junction bases numbered 11, after V lost 4 bases and J lost 8 bases.

The V call is TRBV7-2, the J call TRBJ2-7, with D possibly being TRBD1 (6 bases). The CDR3 runs 14 residues. Per germline, CDR1 SGHTA and CDR2 FQGNSA. Trimming took off 9 bases at V and 6 bases at J, with 21 bases between the two ends. The CDR3 here is CASRYRVEVGEQYF. The CDR3 DNA reads as TGTGCCAGTCGATACAGGGTCGAAGTAGGCGAGCAGTACTTC.

This rearrangement joins TRBV9 to TRBJ2-3; TRBD2 aligns across 15 bases. CDR1 is SGDLS and CDR2 is YYNGEE in the germline V gene. The CDR3 runs to 21 residues. Trimming took 0 bases from V and 0 from J; bases not matched to a gene: 11. The CDR3, as DNA: TGTGCCAGCAGCGTAGGCGTGAGGACTAGCGGGGGGGCCGCTAGCACAGATACGCAGTATTTT. Encoded protein: CASSVGVRTSGGAASTDTQYF.

The chain employs TRBV7-2 and TRBJ1-4; D uncertain. V lost 1 base and J lost 4, with 4 bases in between. The germline gives CDR1 SGHTA, CDR2 FQGNSA. This CDR3 contains 13 residues. The CDR3 bases are TGTGCCAGCAGCTTAGTCGTTAATGAAAAACTGTTTTTT. This translates into CASSLVVNEKLFF.

The rearrangement uses TRBV6-1 and TRBJ1-2, with TRBD1 as a possible D gene (6 bases). CDR1 and CDR2 (germline): MNHNS, SASEGT. This CDR3 has 14 residues. The V and J ends lost 6 bases and 4 bases respectively, with 15 bases between them. For the CDR3, the DNA is TGTGCCAGCAGCCTCACAGGGAACCCCTATGGCTACACCTTC. Translating it yields CASSLTGNPYGYTF.

CDR3 sequence reads: CASSFSQAHYNEQFF. CDR3 sequence (DNA): TGTGCCAGCAGTTTCTCTCAGGCCCATTACAATGAGCAGTTCTTC. The chain uses TRBV28 and TRBJ2-1; D is ambiguous. The CDR3 length is 15 residues. Looked up from germline, CDR1 is MDHEN and CDR2 is SYDVKM. The germline V and J ends were trimmed by 3 bases and 4 bases, with 13 bases remaining between them.

As regards this clonotype: One end of the junction varies from germline; a read error may be responsible. This chain links TRBV15 with TRBJ2-3, with TRBD1 matching 7 bases. Germline V CDR1 and CDR2: LNHNV, YYDKDF (reference sequence). This CDR3 spans 16 amino acids. DNA of the CDR3: TGTGCCACCAGCAGAGATCAGGGGGTGTCTCCAGATACGCCGTATTTT. Protein product: CATSRDQGVSPDTPYF.

This clonotype has just a few counts. The V gene is TRBV5-8, the J gene TRBJ2-5, with 9 positions matching TRBD1. The junction had 7 bases not matched to a gene; V was cut back by 6 bases and J by 4 bases. This CDR3 comprises 14 residues. From germline, CDR1 is SGHTS and CDR2 YDEGEE. Here the CDR3 DNA reads TGTGCCAGCACCAAACAGGGGGCGGGAGAGACCCAGTACTTC. As protein: CASTKQGAGETQYF. The full variable domain, with the rest looked up from reference TRBV5-8 and TRBJ2-5, is EAGVTQSPTHLIKTRGQQATLRCSPISGHTSVYWYQQALGLGLQFLLWYDEGEERNRGNFPPRFSGRQFPNYSSELNVNALELEDSALYLCASTKQGAGETQYFGPGTRLLVL.

The chain carries TRBV20-1 and TRBJ2-2, with 11 bases aligning to TRBD2. There are 16 residues in the CDR3. Germline V gene data show CDR1 as DFQATT and CDR2 as SNEGSKA (reference sequence). The ends lost 0 bases at V and 6 bases at J; junction bases unmatched: 6. The CDR3 DNA reads as TGCAGTGCTAGAGAAATCCTAGCGGGGGGCGCCGGGGAGCTGTTTTTT. It codes for CSAREILAGGAGELFF.

This clonotype was detected many times. The chain joins TRBV5-1 to TRBJ1-6, with 8 bases aligning to TRBD1. The length of the CDR3 is 15 residues. Germline CDR1 and CDR2: SGHRS and YFSETQ. After removal of 4 bases from V and 10 bases from J, the junction contained 10 bases not matched to a gene. DNA for the CDR3: TGCGCCAGCAGCCTAATCGGACAGGGCGACTCACCCCTCCACTTT. Residues: CASSLIGQGDSPLHF.

This clonotype was detected a few times. This chain uses TRBV7-2 with TRBJ1-2; D is unclear. Deletions cut 1 base from V and 0 bases from J, with 12 bases between. The germline V gene has CDR1 SGHTA and CDR2 FQGNSA. CDR3 size: 16 residues. The CDR3 protein is CASSLVVGSSNYGYTF. For the CDR3, the DNA is TGTGCCAGCAGCTTAGTGGTTGGCAGTTCTAACTATGGCTACACCTTC.

This clonotype was seen more than once but under ten times. V and J are TRBV20-1 and TRBJ1-2, with TRBD1 identical over 8 bases. J gave up 4 bases and V 3 bases, and 1 base lay outside the gene matches. This CDR3 contains 12 residues. Germline CDR1 reads DFQATT; CDR2 reads SNEGSKA (reference sequence). The CDR3 loop reads CSASRGLYGYTF. CDR3 bases: TGCAGTGCTAGCAGGGGGCTCTATGGCTACACCTTC.

Only a few counts were recorded for this clonotype. The gene calls are TRBV7-9 and TRBJ1-4, with a possible D match to TRBD1 (5 bases). The CDR3 is 15 amino acids. Germline lookup yields CDR1 SEHNR and CDR2 FQNEAQ (reference sequence). Deletions cut 6 bases from V and 2 bases from J, with 13 bases between. The CDR3 region is CASRSAGTTNEKLFF. The CDR3 bases are TGTGCCAGCAGATCTGCAGGGACCACTAATGAAAAACTGTTTTTT.

This clonotype was picked up a small number of times. V usage is TRBV5-1 and J usage is TRBJ2-3; tentatively, D is TRBD1 (5 bases). The CDR3 totals 15 residues. Trimming cost V 4 bases and J 0 bases, with 12 bases left between them. Germline CDR1 is SGHRS and CDR2 is YFSETQ. The CDR3 coding sequence is TGCGCCAGCAGCCAGTCAGGGATTAGCACAGATACGCAGTATTTT. This sequence encodes CASSQSGISTDTQYF.

A few counts support this clonotype. V usage is TRBV7-8 and J usage is TRBJ2-2; D unresolved. This CDR3 region has 15 residues. Between the trimmed V and J ends, which lost 0 bases and 3 bases, there was a span of 8 bases. Germline lookup yields CDR1 SGHVS and CDR2 FQNEAQ. For the CDR3, the DNA is TGTGCCAGCAGCTTAGCGCGTCTTCACACCGGGGAGCTGTTTTTT. Protein: CASSLARLHTGELFF.

This clonotype was recorded many times. This sequence joins TRBV6-4 and TRBJ2-3; TRBD2 aligns across 10 bases. The J segment lost 1 base and the V segment lost 4 bases, leaving 2 bases of the junction unmatched. CDR3 length: 15 amino acids. Germline-derived CDR1 and CDR2 are MRHNA and SNTAGT. Here the CDR3 reads CASSATSGGTDTQYF. In DNA form, the CDR3 reads TGTGCCAGCAGTGCAACTAGCGGGGGCACAGATACGCAGTATTTT.

This clonotype was picked up a small number of times. The genes are TRBV15 and TRBJ2-1, with 7 bases that match TRBD1. V gave up 1 base and J gave up 13 bases; unmatched junction bases: 7. The germline CDR1 and CDR2 sequences are LNHNV and YYDKDF (reference sequence). This CDR3 spans 13 amino acids. The CDR3: CATSRAATGRQFF. As DNA, the CDR3 is TGTGCCACCAGCAGAGCCGCGACAGGGCGACAGTTCTTC.

The chain couples TRBV5-1 to TRBJ2-7; 11 bases agree with TRBD1. The germline V gene encodes CDR1 SGHRS and CDR2 YFSETQ. Unmatched junction bases numbered 19, after V lost 5 bases and J lost 3 bases. There are 19 residues in the CDR3. Here the CDR3 reads CASSSTGTGGGTSYYEQYF. The CDR3 DNA follows: TGCGCCAGCAGTTCCACCGGGACAGGGGGAGGAACGTCTTACTACGAGCAGTACTTC.

There are a few counts of this clonotype. This chain uses TRBV25-1 with TRBJ2-1; D may be TRBD2 (6 bases). V gave up 5 bases and J gave up 0 bases, with 11 bases separating them. Germline lookup yields CDR1 MGHDK and CDR2 SYGVNS. The CDR3 is made up of 15 amino acids. The CDR3 reads CASSLLRGSYNEQFF. The CDR3 nucleotides read TGTGCCAGCAGTCTCCTGCGGGGCTCCTACAATGAGCAGTTCTTC.

The chain joins TRBV3-1 to TRBJ2-5; 7 positions match TRBD2. CDR1 is LGHDT, CDR2 YNNKEL, per germline (reference sequence). The ends lost 0 bases at V and 5 bases at J; junction bases unmatched: 9. This CDR3 is built from 16 residues. The CDR3 nucleotides are TGTGCCAGCAGCCAAGAGTCGCGGGGGAGCGAGGAGACCCAGTACTTC. This sequence encodes CASSQESRGSEETQYF.

There are a few counts of this clonotype. The J gene is TRBJ2-3, the V gene TRBV5-1, with TRBD1 as a possible D gene (6 bases). The CDR3 totals 17 residues. Germline V gives CDR1 SGHRS, CDR2 YFSETQ. The V gene lost 0 bases and the J gene lost 0 bases, with 14 bases spanning the gap. CDR3 in amino acids: CASSLAAGTQSTDTQYF. The CDR3 region has the DNA TGCGCCAGCAGCTTGGCGGCCGGGACACAAAGCACAGATACGCAGTATTTT.

This clonotype was observed a handful of times. V gene TRBV20-1 combines with J gene TRBJ2-7; 10 nucleotides match TRBD2. The CDR3 spans 15 residues. V trimming: 6 bases; J trimming: 7 bases; junction bases outside the gene matches: 15. The germline CDR1 and CDR2 sequences are DFQATT and SNEGSKA (reference sequence). The CDR3 bases are TGCAGTGCCCCCCACCGGACTAGCGGAGTTTCGGAGCAGTACTTC. Translated, it gives CSAPHRTSGVSEQYF.

This chain connects TRBV7-9 to TRBJ1-1; the D gene is possibly TRBD1 (6 bases). Germline CDR1 reads SEHNR; CDR2 reads FQNEAQ (reference sequence). V lost 5 bases to trimming and J lost 0 bases, with 13 bases between them. The CDR3 sequence is 15 residues long. CDR3 loop: CASSPQGTVNTEAFF. The CDR3 nucleotides read TGTGCCAGCAGCCCCCAGGGGACGGTGAACACTGAAGCTTTCTTT.

The sample holds a few counts of this clonotype. The rearrangement joins TRBV20-1 to TRBJ1-1; D is uncertain. V was clipped by 7 bases and J by 2 bases, with 11 bases between them. Germline V lookup: CDR1 DFQATT, CDR2 SNEGSKA (reference sequence). The CDR3 spans 12 residues. CDR3 DNA sequence: TGCAGTGTGAAGACCGCTAACACTGAAGCTTTCTTT. Amino acids: CSVKTANTEAFF.

This clonotype was seen a few times. The rearrangement uses TRBV4-3 and TRBJ1-2, with D possibly matching TRBD1 (5 bases). The V end was cut by 3 bases, the J end by 4 bases, with 15 bases between. The CDR3 has 15 amino acids. Per germline, CDR1 LGHNA and CDR2 YSLEER. CDR3 sequence reads: CASSQLTAGLYGYTF. In DNA, the CDR3 is TGCGCCAGCAGCCAGCTGACAGCCGGGCTCTATGGCTACACCTTC.